This T cell receptor (beta chain) derives from a study of cytomegalovirus exposure and HLA in healthy donors. Study summary: HLA-typed donors contributed around 82 million unique TCRs, which were held in an early data release. Findings and limits, study-wide: Listed as cytomegalovirus-associated were 150 to 200 TCR beta chains.

60 Vbeta and 13 Jbeta primers were used in PCR. Here immunoSEQ multiplex PCR was the method, and the copy in TCRdb shows in-frame clones only, minus some. The sample has about 130,000 clones, around 73% seen once; the top ten hold 1% to 1.5%. As regards this clone: Its antigen is not identified.

The CDR3 sequence is 14 residues long. With 6 bases clipped from V and 4 bases from J, the junction kept 2 bases outside the gene matches. CDR1 MNHEY and CDR2 SMNVEV come from the germline V gene (reference sequence). This receptor was identified in a man aged 45 to 65 in good health and CMV-seronegative. Specimen: PBMCs. The chain employs TRBV27 and TRBJ2-1, with 11 positions matching TRBD2. CDR3: CASRTSGKYNEQFF. CDR3 sequence (DNA): TGTGCCAGCAGGACTAGCGGGAAATACAATGAGCAGTTCTTC.